A single sample is the source of the 20 T cell receptor beta chains below, sequenced in a study of Ad26.COV2.S vaccination and SARS-CoV-2 variants. Only in-frame clones appear in the TCRdb table, and some are missing; sequencing was by immunoSEQ multiplex PCR. The sample carries about 680,000 clones, about 89% recorded once. Treatment given: approximately 18 received Ad26.COV2.S at low or high dose, single or two shots; roughly five received placebo; per-sample allocation not given. Collection of samples fell on day 63 after the first vaccine or placebo injection. Sequenced here: peripheral blood, sampled in a trial of Ad26.COV2.S vaccine versus placebo. Receptors were obtained from a person between 18 and 59 years old who received the Ad26.COV2.S COVID-19 vaccine or a placebo.

The J gene is TRBJ2-5, the V gene TRBV7-2, with 11 bases lining up with TRBD2. Trimming removed 5 bases from V and 4 bases from J; junction bases left unmatched: 9. Germline CDR1 and CDR2: SGHTA and FQGNSA. The CDR3 covers 16 residues. The CDR3 region is CASSVTSGKVVETQYF. CDR3 in DNA: TGTGCCAGCAGCGTGACTAGCGGGAAAGTGGTAGAGACCCAGTACTTC.

The chain joins TRBV9 to TRBJ2-4, with 10 bases aligning to TRBD1. The CDR3 totals 15 residues. Losses at the gene ends were 0 bases for V and 8 bases for J; bases not matched to a gene: 5. Germline V gene lookup returns CDR1 SGDLS and CDR2 YYNGEE. Here the CDR3 DNA reads TGTGCCAGCAGCGTAGGGGGACAGGGGAGGGACATTCAGTACTTC. It translates to CASSVGGQGRDIQYF.

V gene TRBV6-6 combines with J gene TRBJ2-5, with a weak D call TRBD1 (6 bases). CDR3 length equals 13 residues. Germline V gene sequence: CDR1 MNHNY, CDR2 SVGAGI (reference sequence). V lost 2 bases and J 2 bases, leaving 6 bases between the germline ends. The CDR3 spells CASSYRGQETQYF. CDR3 nucleotides: TGTGCCAGCAGTTACAGGGGGCAAGAGACCCAGTACTTC.

This chain connects TRBV5-1 to TRBJ2-1; 9 bases are shared with TRBD2. Germline CDR1 and CDR2: SGHRS and YFSETQ. V trimming: 2 bases; J trimming: 3 bases; junction bases outside the gene matches: 3. The CDR3 is 15 residues long. The CDR3 is CASSFASGNYNEQFF. CDR3 DNA sequence: TGCGCCAGCAGCTTCGCTAGCGGGAACTACAATGAGCAGTTCTTC.

The rearrangement uses TRBV6-5 and TRBJ2-3, with a tentative D call TRBD2 (6 bases). The germline V gene has CDR1 MNHEY and CDR2 SVGAGI. The V end was cut by 11 bases, the J end by 3 bases, with 15 bases between. The CDR3 is made up of 13 amino acids. The CDR3 is CAGRRAATDTQYF. In DNA, the CDR3 is TGTGCCGGACGGAGGGCCGCGACAGATACGCAGTATTTT.

J is TRBJ2-1 and V is TRBV11-2; possibly TRBD2 for D (5 bases). The CDR3 spans 12 residues. Trimming shortened V by 1 base and J by 10 bases, and 8 bases separated the two germline ends. The germline V gene encodes CDR1 SGHAT and CDR2 FQNNGV. DNA for the CDR3: TGTGCCAGCAGCTTAGGTACGGGAGAGCAGTTCTTC. The encoded protein is CASSLGTGEQFF.

The J gene is TRBJ2-2, the V gene TRBV24-1; D gene uncertain. V was pared by 5 bases and J by 2 bases, with 8 bases between. The CDR3 contains 14 residues. The germline CDR1 and CDR2 sequences are KGHDR and SFDVKD. The CDR3 loop reads CATSGPLNTGELFF. CDR3 coding DNA: TGTGCCACCAGTGGTCCTCTAAACACCGGGGAGCTGTTTTTT.

The sample holds a few counts of this clone. This chain uses TRBV3-1 (or the pseudogene TRBV3-2) with TRBJ1-1, with 7 positions matching TRBD1. The CDR3 has 18 residues. Germline values: CDR1 LGHDT, CDR2 YNNKEL (reference sequence). Trimming took 5 bases from V and 0 from J; bases not matched to a gene: 15. CDR3 bases: TGTGCCAGCAGCGCAGGGGGATACCATCCAGCTGTGAACACTGAAGCTTTCTTT. Protein: CASSAGGYHPAVNTEAFF.

J is TRBJ2-7 and V is TRBV7-9; D gene ambiguous. The CDR3 length is 12 residues. The germline V and J ends were trimmed by 1 base and 6 bases, with 7 bases remaining between them. The germline gives CDR1 SEHNR, CDR2 FQNEAQ (reference sequence). CDR3 residues: CASSLGSIEQYF. DNA for the CDR3: TGTGCCAGCAGCTTAGGGTCCATCGAGCAGTACTTC.

The chain carries TRBV10-2 and TRBJ1-3, with D tentatively TRBD1 (5 bases). CDR3 size: 14 residues. The germline V and J ends were trimmed by 4 bases and 3 bases, with 10 bases remaining between them. Germline CDR1 WSHSY, CDR2 SAAADI. The CDR3 DNA follows: TGCGCCAGCAGTGTGGGGGGAGTTGGAAACACCATATATTTT. It encodes CASSVGGVGNTIYF.

This clone was seen just once. The chain has TRBV19 and TRBJ1-2; 9 positions agree with TRBD1. This CDR3 is built from 15 residues. V lost 4 bases and J lost 3; bases outside the gene matches: 6. Germline CDR1 reads LNHDA; CDR2 reads SQIVND (reference sequence). CDR3 nucleotide sequence: TGTGCCAGTAGTAACGACAGGGGGACATACTATGGCTACACCTTC. This sequence encodes CASSNDRGTYYGYTF.

The rearrangement joins TRBV6-1 to TRBJ2-7; D tentatively reads TRBD1 or TRBD2 (6 bases each). V lost 3 bases, J lost 2 bases, and 11 bases lay in between. The CDR3 contains 14 residues. Germline V lookup: CDR1 MNHNS, CDR2 SASEGT. The CDR3 bases are TGTGCCAGCAGTGAGGGGGGCGCGCCCTACGAGCAGTACTTC. Residues: CASSEGGAPYEQYF.

CDR3 amino acids: CASSRTGQGDNEQFF. DNA for the CDR3: TGCGCCAGCAGTCGTACGGGACAGGGCGACAATGAGCAGTTCTTC. The chain couples TRBV5-1 to TRBJ2-1; 9 bases are a match to TRBD1. From germline, CDR1 is SGHRS and CDR2 YFSETQ. Trimming removed 5 bases from V and 5 bases from J; junction bases left unmatched: 8. The CDR3 is made up of 15 amino acids.

This chain links TRBV10-3 with TRBJ1-2, with 7 bases matching TRBD1. The ends lost 2 bases at V and 8 bases at J; junction bases unmatched: 8. The germline gives CDR1 ENHRY, CDR2 SYGVKD. The CDR3 sequence is 14 residues long. The CDR3: CAISEPYTGAGYTF. DNA for the CDR3: TGTGCCATCAGTGAGCCCTATACAGGGGCCGGCTACACCTTC.

This clone was seen only once. The chain recombines TRBV11-2 with TRBJ2-1, with 11 nucleotides matching TRBD2. The CDR3 has 17 residues. Per germline, CDR1 SGHAT and CDR2 FQNNGV. Trimming removed 3 bases from V and 2 bases from J; junction bases left unmatched: 6. The CDR3 region is CASSFGTSGKPYNEQFF. CDR3 in DNA: TGTGCCAGCAGCTTCGGGACTAGCGGAAAACCCTACAATGAGCAGTTCTTC.

V is TRBV14 and J is TRBJ2-7; D gene uncertain. The V and J ends lost 1 base and 2 bases respectively, with 9 bases between them. There are 14 residues in the CDR3. The germline V gene has CDR1 SGHDN and CDR2 FVKESK. For the CDR3, the DNA is TGTGCCAGCAGCCAAGTAGGCGAAACCTACGAGCAGTACTTC. This sequence encodes CASSQVGETYEQYF. Based on the CDR3 plus reference TRBV14 and TRBJ2-7, the full variable domain is EAGVTQFPSHSVIEKGQTVTLRCDPISGHDNLYWYRRVMGKEIKFLLHFVKESKQDESGMPNNRFLAERTGGTYSTLKVQPAELEDSGVYFCASSQVGETYEQYFGPGTRLTVT.

This chain links TRBV6-5 with TRBJ1-5; D is ambiguous. V was cut by 8 bases and J by 2 bases, with 16 bases left in between. This CDR3 has 15 amino acids. The V gene's germline CDR1 is MNHEY and CDR2 SVGAGI. In DNA form, the CDR3 reads TGTGCCAGCGCTAGATCGGGGAGAGGCAATCAGCCCCAGCATTTT. It specifies CASARSGRGNQPQHF.

The rearrangement uses TRBV3-1 (or the pseudogene TRBV3-2) and TRBJ2-3, with D uncertain. In germline, CDR1 is LGHDT, CDR2 YNNKEL (reference sequence). V shed 6 bases and J shed 4 bases, with 17 bases lying between them. The CDR3 covers 15 residues. The chain's CDR3 is CASSRLRTIADTQYF. DNA of the CDR3: TGTGCCAGCAGTCGACTTCGGACCATCGCAGATACGCAGTATTTT.

This rearrangement joins TRBV13 to TRBJ1-1; 9 nucleotides align to TRBD1. V shed 6 bases and J 1 base; nucleotides not matched to a gene: 6. Germline V CDR1 and CDR2: PRHDT, FYEKMQ (reference sequence). CDR3 length: 15 amino acids. The CDR3 region is CASRAQGAWNTEAFF. The DNA of the CDR3 is TGTGCCAGCAGGGCACAGGGGGCTTGGAACACTGAAGCTTTCTTT.

This clone was seen a single time. The chain combines TRBV30 with TRBJ1-2; D is uncertain. V lost 3 bases, J lost 1 base, and 12 bases lay in between. Per germline, CDR1 GTSNPN and CDR2 SVGIG (reference sequence). The CDR3 loop spans 14 amino acids. The CDR3 region is CAWSLTTINYGYTF. In nucleotides, the CDR3 is TGTGCCTGGAGCCTGACAACAATTAACTATGGCTACACCTTC. Together with reference TRBV30 and TRBJ1-2, the CDR3 gives the full variable domain: SQTIHQWPATLVQPVGSPLSLECTVEGTSNPNLYWYRQAAGRGLQLLFYSVGIGQISSEVPQNLSASRPQDRQFILSSKKLLLSDSGFYLCAWSLTTINYGYTFGSGTRLTVV.